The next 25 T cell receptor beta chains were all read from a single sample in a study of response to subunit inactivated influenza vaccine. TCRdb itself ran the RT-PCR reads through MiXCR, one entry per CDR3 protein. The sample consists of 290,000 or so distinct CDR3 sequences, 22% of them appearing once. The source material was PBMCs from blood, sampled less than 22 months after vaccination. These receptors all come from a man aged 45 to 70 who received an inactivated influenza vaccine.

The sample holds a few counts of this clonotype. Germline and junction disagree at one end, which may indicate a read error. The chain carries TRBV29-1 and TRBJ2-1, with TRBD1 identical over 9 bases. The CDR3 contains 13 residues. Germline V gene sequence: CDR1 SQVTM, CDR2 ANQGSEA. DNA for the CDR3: TGTAGCGCCAGACAGGGGGGAGTAAATGAGCAGTTCTTC. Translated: CSARQGGVNEQFF.

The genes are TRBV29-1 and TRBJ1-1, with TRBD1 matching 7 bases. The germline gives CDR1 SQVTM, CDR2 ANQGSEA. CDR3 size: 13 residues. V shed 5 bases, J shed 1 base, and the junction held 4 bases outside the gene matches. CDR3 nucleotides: TGCAGCGTTTCGGACAGGACGAACACTGAAGCTTTCTTT. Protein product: CSVSDRTNTEAFF.

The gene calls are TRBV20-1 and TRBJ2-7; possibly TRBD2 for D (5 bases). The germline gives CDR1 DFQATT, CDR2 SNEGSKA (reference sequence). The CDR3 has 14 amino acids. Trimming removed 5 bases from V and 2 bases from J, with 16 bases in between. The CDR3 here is CSAFPARGAYEQYF. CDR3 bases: TGCAGTGCTTTCCCAGCCCGGGGAGCCTACGAGCAGTACTTC.

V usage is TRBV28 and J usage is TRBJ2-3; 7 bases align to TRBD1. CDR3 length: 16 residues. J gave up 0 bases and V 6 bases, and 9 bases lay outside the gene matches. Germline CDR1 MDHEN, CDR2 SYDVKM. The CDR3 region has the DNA TGTGCCAGCAGCTGGGACAGCAAGGCTAGCACAGATACGCAGTATTTT. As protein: CASSWDSKASTDTQYF. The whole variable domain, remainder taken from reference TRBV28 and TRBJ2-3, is DVKVTQSSRYLVKRTGEKVFLECVQDMDHENMFWYRQDPGLGLRLIYFSYDVKMKEKGDIPEGYSVSREKKERFSLILESASTNQTSMYLCASSWDSKASTDTQYFGPGTRLTVL.

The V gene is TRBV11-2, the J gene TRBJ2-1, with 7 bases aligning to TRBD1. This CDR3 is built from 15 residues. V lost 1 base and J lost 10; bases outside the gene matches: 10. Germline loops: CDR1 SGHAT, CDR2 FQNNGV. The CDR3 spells CASSLVPTGYGEQFF. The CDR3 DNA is TGTGCCAGCAGCTTAGTCCCGACAGGGTATGGGGAGCAGTTCTTC.

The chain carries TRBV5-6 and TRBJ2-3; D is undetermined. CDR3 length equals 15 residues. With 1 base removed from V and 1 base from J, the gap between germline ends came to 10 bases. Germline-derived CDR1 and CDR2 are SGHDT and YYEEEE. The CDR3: CASSLLGRRTDTQYF. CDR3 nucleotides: TGTGCCAGCAGCTTGCTAGGCAGACGCACAGATACGCAGTATTTT.

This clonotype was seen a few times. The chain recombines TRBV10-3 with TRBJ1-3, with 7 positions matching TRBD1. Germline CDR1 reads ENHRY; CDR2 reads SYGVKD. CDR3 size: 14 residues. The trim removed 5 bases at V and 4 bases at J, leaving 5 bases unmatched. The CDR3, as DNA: TGTGCCATCAGTAAACAGGGGTCCGGAAACACCATATATTTT. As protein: CAISKQGSGNTIYF.

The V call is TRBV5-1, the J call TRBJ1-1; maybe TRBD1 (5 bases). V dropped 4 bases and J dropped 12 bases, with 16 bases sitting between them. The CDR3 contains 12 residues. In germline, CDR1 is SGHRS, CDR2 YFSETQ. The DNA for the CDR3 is TGCGCCAGCAGCCCAGGCGGGACTTTTCCTTTCTTT. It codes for CASSPGGTFPFF.

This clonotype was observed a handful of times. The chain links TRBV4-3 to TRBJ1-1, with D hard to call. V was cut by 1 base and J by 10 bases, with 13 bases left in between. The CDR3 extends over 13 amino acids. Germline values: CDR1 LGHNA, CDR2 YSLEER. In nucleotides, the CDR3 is TGCGCCAGCAGCCAAGGTTTGGACTACCCAGCTTTCTTT. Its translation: CASSQGLDYPAFF.

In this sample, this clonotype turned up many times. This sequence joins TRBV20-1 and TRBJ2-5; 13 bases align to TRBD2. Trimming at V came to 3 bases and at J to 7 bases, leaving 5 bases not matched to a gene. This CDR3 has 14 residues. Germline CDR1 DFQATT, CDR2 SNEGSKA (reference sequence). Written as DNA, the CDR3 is TGCAGTGCTAGGGCAACTAGCGGGGGGGTGACCCAGTACTTC. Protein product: CSARATSGGVTQYF.

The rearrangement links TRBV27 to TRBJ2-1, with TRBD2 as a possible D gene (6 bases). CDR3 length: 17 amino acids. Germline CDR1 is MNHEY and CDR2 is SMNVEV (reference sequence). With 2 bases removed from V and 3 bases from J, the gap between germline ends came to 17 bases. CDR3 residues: CASSLISGTSGYNEQFF. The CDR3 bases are TGTGCCAGCAGTTTAATTAGCGGTACCTCCGGCTACAATGAGCAGTTCTTC.

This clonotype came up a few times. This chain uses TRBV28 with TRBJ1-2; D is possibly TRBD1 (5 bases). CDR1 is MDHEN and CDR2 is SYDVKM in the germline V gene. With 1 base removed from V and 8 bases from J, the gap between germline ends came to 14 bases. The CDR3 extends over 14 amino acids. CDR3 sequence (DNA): TGTGCCAGCAGTTTATTGGGGCGGGACTGGGGCTACACCTTC. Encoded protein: CASSLLGRDWGYTF.

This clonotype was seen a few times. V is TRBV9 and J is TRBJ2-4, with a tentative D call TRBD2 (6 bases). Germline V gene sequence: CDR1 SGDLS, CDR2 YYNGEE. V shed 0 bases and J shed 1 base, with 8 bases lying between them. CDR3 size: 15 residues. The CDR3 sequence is CASSVAAGAKNIQYF. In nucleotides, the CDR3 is TGTGCCAGCAGCGTAGCTGCGGGGGCCAAAAACATTCAGTACTTC. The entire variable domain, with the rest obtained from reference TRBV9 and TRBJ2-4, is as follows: DSGVTQTPKHLITATGQRVTLRCSPRSGDLSVYWYQQSLDQGLQFLIQYYNGEERAKGNILERFSAQQFPDLHSELNLSSLELGDSALYFCASSVAAGAKNIQYFGAGTRLSVL.

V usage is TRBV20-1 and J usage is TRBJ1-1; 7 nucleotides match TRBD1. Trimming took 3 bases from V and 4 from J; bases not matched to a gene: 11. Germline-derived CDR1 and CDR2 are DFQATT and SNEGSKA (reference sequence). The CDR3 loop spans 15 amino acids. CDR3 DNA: TGCAGTGCTAGGGATCGACAGGGATGGGGCACTGAAGCTTTCTTT. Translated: CSARDRQGWGTEAFF.

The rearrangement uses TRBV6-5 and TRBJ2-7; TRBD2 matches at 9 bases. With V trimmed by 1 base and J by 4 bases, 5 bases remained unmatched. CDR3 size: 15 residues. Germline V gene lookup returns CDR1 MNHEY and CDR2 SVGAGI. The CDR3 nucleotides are TGTGCCAGCAGTTACTTGGGACTAGCCGAATACGAGCAGTACTTC. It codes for CASSYLGLAEYEQYF.

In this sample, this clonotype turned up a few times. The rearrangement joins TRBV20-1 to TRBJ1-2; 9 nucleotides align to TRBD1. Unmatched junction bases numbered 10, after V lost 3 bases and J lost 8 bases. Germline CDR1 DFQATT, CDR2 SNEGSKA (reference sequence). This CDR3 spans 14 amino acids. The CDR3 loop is CSASAGQGWMGYTF. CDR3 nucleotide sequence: TGCAGTGCTAGTGCCGGACAGGGGTGGATGGGCTACACCTTC.

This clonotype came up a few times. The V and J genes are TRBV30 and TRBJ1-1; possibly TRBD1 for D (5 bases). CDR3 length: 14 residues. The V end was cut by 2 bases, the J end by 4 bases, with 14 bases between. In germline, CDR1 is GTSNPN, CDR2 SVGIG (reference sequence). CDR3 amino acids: CAWSPGGGSTEAFF. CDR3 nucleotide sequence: TGTGCCTGGAGTCCCGGCGGGGGGAGCACTGAAGCTTTCTTT.

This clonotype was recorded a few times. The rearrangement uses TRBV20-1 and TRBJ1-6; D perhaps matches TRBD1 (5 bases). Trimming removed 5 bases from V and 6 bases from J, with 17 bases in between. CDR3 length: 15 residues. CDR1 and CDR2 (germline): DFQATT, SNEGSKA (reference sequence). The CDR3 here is CSARFMGGGNSPLHF. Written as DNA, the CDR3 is TGCAGTGCTCGGTTTATGGGGGGAGGTAATTCACCCCTCCACTTT.

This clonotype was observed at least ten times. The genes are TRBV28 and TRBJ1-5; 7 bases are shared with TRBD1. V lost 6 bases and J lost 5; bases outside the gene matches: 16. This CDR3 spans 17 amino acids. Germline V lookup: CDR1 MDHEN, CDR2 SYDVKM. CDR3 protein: CASRVNRGSISHQPQHF. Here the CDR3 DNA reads TGTGCCAGCAGGGTTAACAGGGGTAGTATAAGTCATCAGCCCCAGCATTTT.

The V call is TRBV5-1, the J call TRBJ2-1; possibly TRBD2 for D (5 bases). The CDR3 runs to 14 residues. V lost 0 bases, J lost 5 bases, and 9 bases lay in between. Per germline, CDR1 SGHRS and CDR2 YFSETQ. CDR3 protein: CASSLVVGDNEQFF. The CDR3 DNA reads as TGCGCCAGCAGCTTGGTTGTCGGGGACAATGAGCAGTTCTTC.

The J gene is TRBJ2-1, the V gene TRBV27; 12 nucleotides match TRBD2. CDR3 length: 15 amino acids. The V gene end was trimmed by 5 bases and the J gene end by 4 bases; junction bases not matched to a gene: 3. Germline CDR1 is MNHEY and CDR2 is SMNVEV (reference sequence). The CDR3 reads CASSHGLAGYNEQFF. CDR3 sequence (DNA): TGTGCCAGCAGTCACGGACTAGCGGGATACAATGAGCAGTTCTTC.

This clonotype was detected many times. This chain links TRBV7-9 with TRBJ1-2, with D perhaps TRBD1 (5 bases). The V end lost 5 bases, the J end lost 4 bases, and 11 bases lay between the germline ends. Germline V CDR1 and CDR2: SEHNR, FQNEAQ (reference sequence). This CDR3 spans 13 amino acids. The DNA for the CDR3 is TGTGCCAGCAGCCTAGGCGGGGGCTATGGCTACACCTTC. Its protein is CASSLGGGYGYTF.

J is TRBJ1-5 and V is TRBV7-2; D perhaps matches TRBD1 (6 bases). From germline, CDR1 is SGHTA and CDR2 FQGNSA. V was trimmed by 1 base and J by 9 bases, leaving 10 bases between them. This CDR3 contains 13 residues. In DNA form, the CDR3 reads TGTGCCAGCAGCTTAGACAGGGAAGGGCCCCAGCATTTT. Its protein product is CASSLDREGPQHF.

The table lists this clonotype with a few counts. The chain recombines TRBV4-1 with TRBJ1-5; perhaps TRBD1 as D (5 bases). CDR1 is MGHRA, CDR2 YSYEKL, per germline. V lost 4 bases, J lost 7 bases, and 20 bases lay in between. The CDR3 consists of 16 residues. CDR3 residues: CASSPEGEAHVQPQHF. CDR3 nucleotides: TGCGCCAGCAGCCCCGAAGGGGAGGCCCACGTCCAGCCCCAGCATTTT.

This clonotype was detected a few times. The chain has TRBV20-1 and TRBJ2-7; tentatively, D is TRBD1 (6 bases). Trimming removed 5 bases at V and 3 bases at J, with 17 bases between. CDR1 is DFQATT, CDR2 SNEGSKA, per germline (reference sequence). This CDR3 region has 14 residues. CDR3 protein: CSAPQLQGIYEQYF. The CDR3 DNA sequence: TGCAGTGCTCCCCAGCTACAGGGAATCTACGAGCAGTACTTC.